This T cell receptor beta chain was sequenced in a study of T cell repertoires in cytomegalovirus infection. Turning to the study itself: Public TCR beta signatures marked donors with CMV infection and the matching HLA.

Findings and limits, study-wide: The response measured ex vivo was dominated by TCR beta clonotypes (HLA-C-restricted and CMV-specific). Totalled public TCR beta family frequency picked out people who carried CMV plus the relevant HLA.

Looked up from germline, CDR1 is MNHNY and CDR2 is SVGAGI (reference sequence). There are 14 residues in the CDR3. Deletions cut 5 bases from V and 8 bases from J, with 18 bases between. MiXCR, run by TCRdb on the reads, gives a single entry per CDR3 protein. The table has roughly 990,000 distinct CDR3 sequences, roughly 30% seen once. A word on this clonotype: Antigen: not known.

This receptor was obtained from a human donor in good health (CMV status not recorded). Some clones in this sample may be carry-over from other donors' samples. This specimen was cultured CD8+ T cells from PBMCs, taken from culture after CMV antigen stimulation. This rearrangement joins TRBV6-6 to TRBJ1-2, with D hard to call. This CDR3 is CASSNYRAEDGYTF. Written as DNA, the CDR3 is TGTGCCAGCAGTAACTATCGCGCCGAGGACGGCTACACCTTC.